The TCR beta chain described here comes from a study of blood T cell repertoires in COVID-19. Assay: immunoSEQ multiplex PCR; the TCRdb copy retains only in-frame clones and omits some. The table lists about 95,000 clones, roughly 80% of them singletons. This CDR3 is built from 16 residues. V was cut by 0 bases and J by 1 base, with 12 bases left in between. Germline CDR1 reads MGHRA; CDR2 reads YSYEKL. The TCR comes from a man aged 80 or over with active or convalescent COVID-19. The sample taken for sequencing was peripheral blood. This chain connects TRBV4-1 to TRBJ2-5; D is possibly TRBD1 (5 bases). The CDR3 loop reads CASSQDLAGIQETQYF. Here the CDR3 DNA reads TGCGCCAGCAGCCAAGATCTGGCAGGGATCCAAGAGACCCAGTACTTC.